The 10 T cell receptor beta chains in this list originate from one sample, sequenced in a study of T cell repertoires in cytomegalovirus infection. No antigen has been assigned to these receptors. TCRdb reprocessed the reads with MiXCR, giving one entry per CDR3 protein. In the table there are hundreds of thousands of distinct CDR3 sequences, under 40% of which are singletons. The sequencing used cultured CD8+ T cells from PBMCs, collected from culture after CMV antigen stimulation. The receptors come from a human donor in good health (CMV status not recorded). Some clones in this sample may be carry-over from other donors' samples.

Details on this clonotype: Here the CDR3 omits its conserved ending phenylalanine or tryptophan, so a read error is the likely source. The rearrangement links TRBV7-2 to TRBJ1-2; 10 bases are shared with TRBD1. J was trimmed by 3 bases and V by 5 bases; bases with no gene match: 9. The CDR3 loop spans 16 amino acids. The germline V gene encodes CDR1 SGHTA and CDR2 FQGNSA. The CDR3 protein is CASSLFVTGGYYGYTS. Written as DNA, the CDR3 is TGTGCCAGCAGCCTATTTGTGACAGGGGGCTACTATGGCTACACCTCC.

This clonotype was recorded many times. The CDR3 is CASSITSSTNEKLFF. CDR3 bases: TGTGCCAGCAGTATCACCAGTTCAACTAATGAAAAACTGTTTTTT. The chain employs TRBV7-2 and TRBJ1-4, with D hard to call. Germline CDR1 SGHTA, CDR2 FQGNSA. CDR3 length: 15 residues. V was trimmed by 6 bases and J by 0 bases, leaving 11 bases between them.

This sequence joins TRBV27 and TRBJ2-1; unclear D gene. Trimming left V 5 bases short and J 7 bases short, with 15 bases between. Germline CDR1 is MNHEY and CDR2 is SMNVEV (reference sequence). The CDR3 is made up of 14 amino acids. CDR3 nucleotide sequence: TGTGCCAGCAGTAGAAGCCTCACACTTAATGAGCAGTTCTTC. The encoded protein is CASSRSLTLNEQFF.

CDR3 protein: CASISPGVPYEQYF. In DNA form, the CDR3 reads TGTGCCAGCATCTCACCAGGGGTCCCCTACGAGCAGTACTTC. The chain has TRBV6-1 and TRBJ2-7; perhaps TRBD1 as D (6 bases). The length of the CDR3 is 14 residues. Trimming shortened V by 7 bases and J by 2 bases, and 15 bases separated the two germline ends. Looked up from germline, CDR1 is MNHNS and CDR2 is SASEGT.

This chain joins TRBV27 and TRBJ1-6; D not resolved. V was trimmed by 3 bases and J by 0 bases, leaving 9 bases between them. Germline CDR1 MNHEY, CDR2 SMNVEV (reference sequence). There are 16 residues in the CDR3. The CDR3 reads CASSFGRISYNSPLHF. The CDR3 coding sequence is TGTGCCAGCAGTTTTGGGAGGATCTCCTATAATTCACCCCTCCACTTT.

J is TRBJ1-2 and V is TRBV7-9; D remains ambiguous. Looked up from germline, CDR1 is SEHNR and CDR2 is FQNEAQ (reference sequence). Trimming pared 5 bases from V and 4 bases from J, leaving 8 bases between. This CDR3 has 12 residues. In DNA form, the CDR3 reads TGTGCCAGCAGCCCCGCCCTCTATGGCTACACCTTC. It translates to CASSPALYGYTF.

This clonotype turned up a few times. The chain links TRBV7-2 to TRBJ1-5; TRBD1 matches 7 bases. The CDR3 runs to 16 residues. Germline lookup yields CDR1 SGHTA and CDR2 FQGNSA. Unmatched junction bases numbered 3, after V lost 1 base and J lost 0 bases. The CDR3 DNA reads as TGTGCCAGCAGCTTAGAGACAGGGTATAGCAATCAGCCCCAGCATTTT. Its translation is CASSLETGYSNQPQHF.

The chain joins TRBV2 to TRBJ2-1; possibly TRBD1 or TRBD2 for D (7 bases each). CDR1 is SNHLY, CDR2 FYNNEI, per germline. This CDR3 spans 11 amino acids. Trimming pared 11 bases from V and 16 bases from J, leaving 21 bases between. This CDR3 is CAQGGRDKGFF. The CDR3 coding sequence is TGTGCCCAGGGGGGGCGGGACAAGGGTTTCTTC.

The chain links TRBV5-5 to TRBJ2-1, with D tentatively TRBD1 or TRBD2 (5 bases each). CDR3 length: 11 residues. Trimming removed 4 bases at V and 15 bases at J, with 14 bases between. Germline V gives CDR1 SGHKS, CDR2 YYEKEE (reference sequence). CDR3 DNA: TGTGCCAGCAGCCCGGGCTGGGACCTGTTCTTC. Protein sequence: CASSPGWDLFF.

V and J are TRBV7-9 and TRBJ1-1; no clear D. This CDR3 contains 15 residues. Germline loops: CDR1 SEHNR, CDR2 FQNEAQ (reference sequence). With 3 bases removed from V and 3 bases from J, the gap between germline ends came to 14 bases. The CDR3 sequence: CASSFTGRGDTEAFF. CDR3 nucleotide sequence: TGTGCCAGCAGCTTCACGGGCCGGGGAGACACTGAAGCTTTCTTT.